The 21 T cell receptor beta chains presented below share a single source sample, sequenced in a study of identical twins. Each CDR3 protein is one row after TCRdb ran MiXCR on the 5' RACE reads. This table holds some 1,700,000 distinct CDR3 sequences, about 31% found once. Sequenced sample: cord blood. Receptor source: a newborn girl in good health.

This chain uses TRBV2 with TRBJ1-5; D is undetermined. The CDR3 has 14 amino acids. The V and J ends lost 6 bases and 1 base respectively, with 10 bases between them. Germline V CDR1 and CDR2: SNHLY, FYNNEI. CDR3 sequence reads: CASRSGISNQPQHF. CDR3 DNA: TGTGCCAGCAGATCCGGGATCAGCAATCAGCCCCAGCATTTT.

This clonotype appeared a few times. The chain is built from TRBV7-2 and TRBJ2-3; TRBD1 might be the D (5 bases). Looked up from germline, CDR1 is SGHTA and CDR2 is FQGNSA. The CDR3 is 16 amino acids. V gave up 2 bases and J gave up 0 bases, with 12 bases separating them. The CDR3, as DNA: TGTGCCAGCAGCTTAAGGGGCAGGTGGAGCACAGATACGCAGTATTTT. Residues: CASSLRGRWSTDTQYF.

This clonotype was found many times. The rearrangement joins TRBV2 to TRBJ2-7; unclear D gene. The CDR3 spans 11 residues. V lost 3 bases to trimming and J lost 6 bases, with 6 bases between them. Per germline, CDR1 SNHLY and CDR2 FYNNEI. As DNA, the CDR3 is TGTGCCAGCAGTGAGGGTCCCGAGCAGTACTTC. This translates into CASSEGPEQYF.

This clonotype was counted only a few times. V usage is TRBV5-6 and J usage is TRBJ2-5, with D possibly being TRBD1 (6 bases). Trimming cost V 4 bases and J 3 bases, with 16 bases left between them. Germline CDR1 is SGHDT and CDR2 is YYEEEE. The CDR3 is 15 amino acids. The CDR3 nucleotides read TGTGCCAGCAGCCGCACAGGGTGGGGGAAAGAGACCCAGTACTTC. It translates to CASSRTGWGKETQYF.

V usage is TRBV6-2 or TRBV6-3 and J usage is TRBJ1-1; 7 positions agree with TRBD1. Germline loops: CDR1 MNHEY, CDR2 SVGEGT. There are 15 residues in the CDR3. The V segment lost 6 bases and the J segment 5 bases; nucleotides outside the gene matches: 12. The DNA for the CDR3 is TGTGCCAGCAGAGACGACAGGGTTCGGGGAACTGAAGCTTTCTTT. This encodes CASRDDRVRGTEAFF.

This clonotype came up many times. The rearrangement links TRBV29-1 to TRBJ2-1, with D possibly called TRBD1 or TRBD2 (5 bases each). The CDR3 has 14 residues. Trimming took 6 bases from V and 0 from J, leaving 12 bases between them. Germline assignment: CDR1 SQVTM and CDR2 ANQGSEA. As DNA, the CDR3 is TGCAGCGTCCCACGGGGCAGCTCCTACAATGAGCAGTTCTTC. This sequence encodes CSVPRGSSYNEQFF.

The rearrangement links TRBV5-1 to TRBJ2-5, with a possible D match to TRBD1 (6 bases). V was pared by 6 bases and J by 4 bases, with 16 bases between. The CDR3 length is 14 residues. Germline loops: CDR1 SGHRS, CDR2 YFSETQ. The CDR3 reads CASNPGVGGETQYF. CDR3 nucleotides: TGCGCCAGCAATCCAGGGGTAGGAGGAGAGACCCAGTACTTC.

This chain uses TRBV20-1 with TRBJ2-3, with unresolved D. This CDR3 has 13 residues. V lost 3 bases and J lost 2, with 9 bases in between. CDR1 DFQATT and CDR2 SNEGSKA come from the germline V gene (reference sequence). In DNA form, the CDR3 reads TGCAGTGCTAGTGAGATTTCCACAGATACGCAGTATTTT. The encoded protein is CSASEISTDTQYF.

The rearrangement uses TRBV12-3 or TRBV12-4 and TRBJ2-3, with 14 nucleotides matching TRBD2. This CDR3 has 18 residues. V was clipped by 4 bases and J by 3 bases; unmatched bases: 9. CDR3 amino acids: CASSSGLAGAYRTDTQYF. Written as DNA, the CDR3 is TGTGCCAGCAGTTCGGGACTAGCGGGGGCCTACAGAACAGATACGCAGTATTTT.

This clonotype was found a few times. J is TRBJ1-2 and V is TRBV3-1; no reliable D call. Trimming removed 0 bases from V and 4 bases from J, with 9 bases in between. CDR1 is LGHDT, CDR2 YNNKEL, per germline (reference sequence). This CDR3 is built from 14 residues. The CDR3 region has the DNA TGTGCCAGCAGCCAAGATTGGGGAGTCTATGGCTACACCTTC. It encodes CASSQDWGVYGYTF.

The gene calls are TRBV5-1 and TRBJ2-3; 10 bases are shared with TRBD1. With 0 bases clipped from V and 1 base from J, the junction kept 2 bases outside the gene matches. Germline V gene lookup returns CDR1 SGHRS and CDR2 YFSETQ. CDR3 length equals 16 residues. The DNA of the CDR3 is TGCGCCAGCAGCTTGGCCGACAGGGGGCGCACAGATACGCAGTATTTT. It yields the protein CASSLADRGRTDTQYF.

This clonotype was observed a few times. CDR3 bases: TGCGCCAGCAGCCAATCTTTTCCGGGACTAGCGGGGGAGAGCACAGATACGCAGTATTTT. Its translation: CASSQSFPGLAGESTDTQYF. The V gene is TRBV4-1, the J gene TRBJ2-3; TRBD2 agrees at 14 bases. Germline V gene data show CDR1 as MGHRA and CDR2 as YSYEKL. The length of the CDR3 is 20 residues. Germline trimming cut 2 bases from V and 0 bases from J; bases unmatched to any gene: 10.

This rearrangement joins TRBV20-1 to TRBJ2-4, with TRBD2 matching over 12 bases. The J call may not be correct, given that the DNA end is closer to TRBJ2-7. Germline CDR1 reads DFQATT; CDR2 reads SNEGSKA (reference sequence). The CDR3 extends over 14 amino acids. The CDR3: CSARLAGALYEQYF. CDR3 coding DNA: TGCAGTGCGCGACTAGCGGGGGCCCTCTACGAGCAGTACTTC.

The J gene is TRBJ1-1, the V gene TRBV7-9; 8 positions agree with TRBD1. Germline V gene lookup returns CDR1 SEHNR and CDR2 FQNEAQ (reference sequence). CDR3 length equals 16 residues. Trimming removed 5 bases from V and 4 bases from J; junction bases left unmatched: 12. CDR3: CASSPRDRPSGTEAFF. For the CDR3, the DNA is TGTGCCAGCAGCCCGAGGGACAGGCCTTCGGGCACTGAAGCTTTCTTT.

J is TRBJ1-5 and V is TRBV6-1; D is possibly TRBD1 (5 bases). CDR3 length: 13 residues. The germline V gene has CDR1 MNHNS and CDR2 SASEGT. V was trimmed by 6 bases and J by 5 bases, leaving 11 bases between them. CDR3 loop: CASRGGMDQPQHF. CDR3 bases: TGTGCCAGCAGGGGGGGGATGGATCAGCCCCAGCATTTT.

The sample holds a few counts of this clonotype. J is TRBJ1-2 and V is TRBV25-1; TRBD1 matches at 7 bases. The germline V gene has CDR1 MGHDK and CDR2 SYGVNS. CDR3 length: 21 residues. V lost 7 bases and J lost 5; bases outside the gene matches: 31. The CDR3 spells CASILCGHKGAEILALYGYTF. In DNA, the CDR3 is TGTGCCAGCATCCTATGTGGGCACAAGGGGGCCGAGATATTAGCCCTTTATGGCTACACCTTC.

There are a few counts of this clonotype. The V call is TRBV4-1, the J call TRBJ2-3; TRBD2 is a possible D gene (7 bases). V gave up 1 base and J gave up 6 bases, with 20 bases separating them. The CDR3 is 17 residues long. Germline loops: CDR1 MGHRA, CDR2 YSYEKL. CDR3 bases: TGCGCCAGCAGCCAAGGAATTTTGTGGGGGGGCGTGGATACGCAGTATTTT. This translates into CASSQGILWGGVDTQYF.

This clonotype came up a few times. The rearrangement joins TRBV30 to TRBJ2-3; D is possibly TRBD2 (6 bases). Germline V gene lookup returns CDR1 GTSNPN and CDR2 SVGIG (reference sequence). The V end lost 8 bases, the J end lost 5 bases, and 20 bases lay between the germline ends. This CDR3 is 14 amino acids long. The CDR3 DNA reads as TGTGCCGGGTACGCGGGGCACATCAGAGATACGCAGTATTTT. Encoded protein: CAGYAGHIRDTQYF.

In the case of this clonotype: This could be a read error, since a much larger clone is one nucleotide away. V is TRBV18 and J is TRBJ2-7, with a possible D match to TRBD1 (5 bases). The ends were cut back, 1 base at V and 3 bases at J, with 7 bases in the middle. This CDR3 has 13 residues. CDR1 is KGHSH, CDR2 LQKENI, per germline. The chain's CDR3 is CASSPHQGYEQYF. DNA for the CDR3: TGTGCCAGCTCACCACACCAGGGCTACGAGCAGTACTTC.

The chain uses TRBV25-1 and TRBJ1-1; D perhaps matches TRBD1 (5 bases). V was trimmed by 2 bases and J by 5 bases, leaving 12 bases between them. The CDR3 runs to 14 residues. The germline gives CDR1 MGHDK, CDR2 SYGVNS. This chain's CDR3 is CASSEKRGKTEAFF. The CDR3, as DNA: TGTGCCAGCAGTGAAAAAAGGGGTAAAACTGAAGCTTTCTTT.

The sample holds a few counts of this clonotype. This rearrangement joins TRBV10-3 to TRBJ2-1, with D perhaps being TRBD1 or TRBD2 (5 bases each). Looked up from germline, CDR1 is ENHRY and CDR2 is SYGVKD. The CDR3 spans 16 residues. Trimming stripped 6 bases from V and 2 bases from J, with 17 bases between. The CDR3 bases are TGTGCCATCAGGGGTGACGGGACCCGTACCTACAATGAGCAGTTCTTC. Translated: CAIRGDGTRTYNEQFF.